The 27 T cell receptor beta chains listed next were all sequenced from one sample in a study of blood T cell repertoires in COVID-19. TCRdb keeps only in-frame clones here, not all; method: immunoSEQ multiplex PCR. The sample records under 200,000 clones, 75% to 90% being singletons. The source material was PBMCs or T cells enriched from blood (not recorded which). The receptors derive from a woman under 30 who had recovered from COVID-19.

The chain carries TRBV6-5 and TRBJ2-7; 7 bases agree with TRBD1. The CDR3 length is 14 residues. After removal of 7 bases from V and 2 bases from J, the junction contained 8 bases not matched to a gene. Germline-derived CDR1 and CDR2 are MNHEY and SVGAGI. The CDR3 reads CASKMGQSPYEQYF. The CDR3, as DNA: TGTGCCAGCAAGATGGGACAGTCCCCCTACGAGCAGTACTTC.

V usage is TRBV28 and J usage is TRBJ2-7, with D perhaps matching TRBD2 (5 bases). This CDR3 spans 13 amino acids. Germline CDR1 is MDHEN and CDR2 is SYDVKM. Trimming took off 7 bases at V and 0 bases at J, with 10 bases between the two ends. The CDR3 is CASTSGDSYEQYF. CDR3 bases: TGTGCCAGCACTTCCGGGGACTCCTACGAGCAGTACTTC.

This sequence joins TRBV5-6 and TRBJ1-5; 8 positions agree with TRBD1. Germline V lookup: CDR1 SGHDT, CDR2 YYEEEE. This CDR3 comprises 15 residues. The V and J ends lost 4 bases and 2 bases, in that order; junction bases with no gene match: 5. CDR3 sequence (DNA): TGTGCCAGCAGCCCCGGGACAGGTCGCAATCAGCCCCAGCATTTT. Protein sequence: CASSPGTGRNQPQHF.

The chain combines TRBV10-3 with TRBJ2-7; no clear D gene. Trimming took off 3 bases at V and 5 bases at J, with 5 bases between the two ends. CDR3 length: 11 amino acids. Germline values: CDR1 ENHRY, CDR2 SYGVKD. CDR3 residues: CAISEQHEQYF. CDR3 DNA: TGTGCCATCAGTGAACAGCACGAGCAGTACTTC.

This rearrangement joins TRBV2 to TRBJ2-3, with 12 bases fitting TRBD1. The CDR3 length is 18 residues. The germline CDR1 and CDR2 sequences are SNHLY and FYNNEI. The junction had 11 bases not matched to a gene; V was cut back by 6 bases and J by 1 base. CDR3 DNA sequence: TGTGCCAGCAGACCACGGGACAGGGGGCCGGGAGGCACAGATACGCAGTATTTT. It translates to CASRPRDRGPGGTDTQYF. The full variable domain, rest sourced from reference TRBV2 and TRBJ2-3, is EPEVTQTPSHQVTQMGQEVILRCVPISNHLYFYWYRQILGQKVEFLVSFYNNEISEKSEIFDDQFSVERPDGSNFTLKIRSTKLEDSAMYFCASRPRDRGPGGTDTQYFGPGTRLTVL.

CDR3 DNA sequence: TGTGCCAGCAGCTTGGATGCGGGAGCAGGGGTCCTCTATGGCTACACCTTC. Translated, it gives CASSLDAGAGVLYGYTF. This sequence joins TRBV5-4 and TRBJ1-2; a weak D match, TRBD1 (6 bases). There are 17 residues in the CDR3. The V gene's germline CDR1 is SGHNT and CDR2 YYREEE (reference sequence). The ends were cut back, 0 bases at V and 4 bases at J, with 19 bases in the middle.

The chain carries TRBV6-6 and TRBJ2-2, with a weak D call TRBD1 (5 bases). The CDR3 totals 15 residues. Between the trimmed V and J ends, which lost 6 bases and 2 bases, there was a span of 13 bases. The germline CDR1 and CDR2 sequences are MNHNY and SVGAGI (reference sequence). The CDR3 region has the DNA TGTGCCAGCAGGTCAGACAGTCTTAACACCGGGGAGCTGTTTTTT. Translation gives CASRSDSLNTGELFF.

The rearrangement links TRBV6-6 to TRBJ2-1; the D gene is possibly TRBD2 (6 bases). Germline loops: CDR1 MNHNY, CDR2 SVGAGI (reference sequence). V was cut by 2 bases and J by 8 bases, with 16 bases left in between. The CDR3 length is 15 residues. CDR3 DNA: TGTGCCAGCAGTTACGGGGGTCTAGCGCGCGATGAGCAGTTCTTC. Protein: CASSYGGLARDEQFF.

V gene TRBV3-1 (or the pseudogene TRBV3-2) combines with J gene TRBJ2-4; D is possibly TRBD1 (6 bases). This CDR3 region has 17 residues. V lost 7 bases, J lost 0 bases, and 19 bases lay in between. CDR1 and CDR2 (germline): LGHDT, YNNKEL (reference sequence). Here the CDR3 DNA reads TGTGCCAGCACAGGGGAAGGGTATGGGTTAGCCAAAAACATTCAGTACTTC. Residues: CASTGEGYGLAKNIQYF.

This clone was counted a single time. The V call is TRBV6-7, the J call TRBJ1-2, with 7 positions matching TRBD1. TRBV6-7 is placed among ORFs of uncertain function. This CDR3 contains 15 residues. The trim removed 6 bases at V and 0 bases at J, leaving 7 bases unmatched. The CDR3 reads CASREGQNTNYGYTF. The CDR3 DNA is TGTGCCAGCAGGGAGGGACAGAACACTAACTATGGCTACACCTTC.

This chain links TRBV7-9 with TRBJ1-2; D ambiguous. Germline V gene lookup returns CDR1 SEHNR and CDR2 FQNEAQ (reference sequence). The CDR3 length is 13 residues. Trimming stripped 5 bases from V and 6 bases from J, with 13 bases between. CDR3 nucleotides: TGTGCCAGCAGCGCCGGTCGTCTCGATGGCTACACCTTC. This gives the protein CASSAGRLDGYTF.

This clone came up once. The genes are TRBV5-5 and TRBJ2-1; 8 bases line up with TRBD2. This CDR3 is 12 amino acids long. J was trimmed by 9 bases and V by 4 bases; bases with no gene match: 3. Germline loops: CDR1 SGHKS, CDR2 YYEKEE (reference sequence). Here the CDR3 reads CASSTSGSEQFF. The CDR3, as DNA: TGTGCCAGCAGCACGAGCGGGAGTGAGCAGTTCTTC.

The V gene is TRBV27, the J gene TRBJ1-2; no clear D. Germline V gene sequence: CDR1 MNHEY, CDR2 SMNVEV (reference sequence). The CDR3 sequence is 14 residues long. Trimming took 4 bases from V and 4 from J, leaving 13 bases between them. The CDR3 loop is CASSSTRAGYGYTF. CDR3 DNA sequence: TGTGCCAGCAGTTCCACGAGAGCAGGCTATGGCTACACCTTC.

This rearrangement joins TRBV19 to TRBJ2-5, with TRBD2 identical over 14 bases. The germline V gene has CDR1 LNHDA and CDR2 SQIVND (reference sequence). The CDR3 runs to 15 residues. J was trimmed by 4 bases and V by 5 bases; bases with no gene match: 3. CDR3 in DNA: TGTGCCAGTAGTCGGACTAGCGGGAGGACAGAGACCCAGTACTTC. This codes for CASSRTSGRTETQYF.

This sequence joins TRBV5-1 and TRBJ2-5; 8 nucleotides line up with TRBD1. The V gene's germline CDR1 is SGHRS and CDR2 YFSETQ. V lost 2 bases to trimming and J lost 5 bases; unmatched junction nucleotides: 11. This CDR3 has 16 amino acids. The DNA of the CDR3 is TGCGCCAGCAGCTTCAGCCGGACAGGGCAATGGGAGACCCAGTACTTC. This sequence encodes CASSFSRTGQWETQYF.

CDR3 coding DNA: TGTGCCAGCAGTACCTCCTGGGGCGATAGCAATCAGCCCCAGCATTTT. This codes for CASSTSWGDSNQPQHF. V is TRBV27 and J is TRBJ1-5, with D possibly matching TRBD1 (5 bases). The CDR3 is made up of 16 amino acids. Between the trimmed V and J ends, which lost 5 bases and 0 bases, there was a span of 14 bases. Per the germline V gene, CDR1 is MNHEY and CDR2 is SMNVEV (reference sequence).

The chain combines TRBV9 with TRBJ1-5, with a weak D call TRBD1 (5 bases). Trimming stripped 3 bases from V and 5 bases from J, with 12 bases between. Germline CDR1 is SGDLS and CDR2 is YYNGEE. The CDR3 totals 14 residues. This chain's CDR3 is CASSEAGRDQPQHF. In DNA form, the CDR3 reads TGTGCCAGCAGCGAAGCAGGGAGGGATCAGCCCCAGCATTTT.

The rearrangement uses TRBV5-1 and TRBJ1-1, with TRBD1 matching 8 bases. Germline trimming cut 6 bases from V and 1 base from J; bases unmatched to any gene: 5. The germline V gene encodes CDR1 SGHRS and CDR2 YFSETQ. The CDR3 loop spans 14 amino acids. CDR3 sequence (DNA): TGCGCCAGCAACAGGGGGGCCTCGAACACTGAAGCTTTCTTT. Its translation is CASNRGASNTEAFF. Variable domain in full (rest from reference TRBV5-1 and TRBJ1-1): KAGVTQTPRYLIKTRGQQVTLSCSPISGHRSVSWYQQTPGQGLQFLFEYFSETQRNKGNFPGRFSGRQFSNSRSEMNVSTLELGDSALYLCASNRGASNTEAFFGQGTRLTVV.

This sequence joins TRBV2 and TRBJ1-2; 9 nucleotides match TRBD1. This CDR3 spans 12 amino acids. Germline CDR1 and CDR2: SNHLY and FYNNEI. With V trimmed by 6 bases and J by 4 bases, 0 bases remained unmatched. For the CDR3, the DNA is TGTGCCAGCAGGGACAGGGGCTATGGCTACACCTTC. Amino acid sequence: CASRDRGYGYTF.

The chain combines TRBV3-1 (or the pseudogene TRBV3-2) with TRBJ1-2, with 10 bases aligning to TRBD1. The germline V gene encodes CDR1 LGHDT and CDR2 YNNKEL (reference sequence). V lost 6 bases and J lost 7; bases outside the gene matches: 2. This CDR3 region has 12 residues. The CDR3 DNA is TGTGCCAGCAGACGGGACAGGGGTGGCTACACCTTC. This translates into CASRRDRGGYTF.

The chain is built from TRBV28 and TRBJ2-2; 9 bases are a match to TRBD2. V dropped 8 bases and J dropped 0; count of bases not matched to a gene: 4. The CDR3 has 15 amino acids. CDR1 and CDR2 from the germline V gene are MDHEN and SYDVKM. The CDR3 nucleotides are TGTGCCAGCCTCTTAGCGGGAGCGAACACCGGGGAGCTGTTTTTT. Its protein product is CASLLAGANTGELFF.

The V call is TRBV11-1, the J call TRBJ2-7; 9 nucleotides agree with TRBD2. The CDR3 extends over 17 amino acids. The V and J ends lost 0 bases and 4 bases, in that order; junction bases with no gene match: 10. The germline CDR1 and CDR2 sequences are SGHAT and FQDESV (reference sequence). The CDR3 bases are TGTGCCAGCAGCTTAGCGCCTAGCGGGAACGTTTTTTACGAGCAGTACTTC. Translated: CASSLAPSGNVFYEQYF.

CDR3 protein: CASSRAITDTQYF. The CDR3 DNA reads TGTGCCAGCTCGCGGGCTATCACAGATACGCAGTATTTT. This chain joins TRBV6-5 and TRBJ2-3; a possible D gene is TRBD2 (5 bases). V was shortened by 8 bases and J by 2 bases, with 11 bases between the two germline ends. Germline CDR1 and CDR2: MNHEY and SVGAGI. CDR3 length: 13 amino acids.

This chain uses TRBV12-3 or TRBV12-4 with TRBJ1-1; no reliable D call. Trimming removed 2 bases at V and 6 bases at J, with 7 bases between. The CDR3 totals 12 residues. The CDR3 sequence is CASSLTGAEAFF. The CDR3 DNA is TGTGCCAGCAGTTTAACCGGGGCTGAAGCTTTCTTT.

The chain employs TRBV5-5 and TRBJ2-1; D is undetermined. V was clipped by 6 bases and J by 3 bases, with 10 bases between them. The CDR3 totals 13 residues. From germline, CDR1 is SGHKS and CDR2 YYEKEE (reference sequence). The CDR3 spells CASKLSDYNEQFF. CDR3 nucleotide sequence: TGTGCCAGCAAACTCAGCGACTACAATGAGCAGTTCTTC.

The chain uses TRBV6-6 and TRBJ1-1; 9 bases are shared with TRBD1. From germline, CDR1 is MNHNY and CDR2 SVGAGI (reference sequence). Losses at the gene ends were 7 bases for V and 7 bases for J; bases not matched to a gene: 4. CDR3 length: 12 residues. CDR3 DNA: TGTGCCAGCAAGGGACAGGGCCTTGAAGCTTTCTTT. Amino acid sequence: CASKGQGLEAFF.

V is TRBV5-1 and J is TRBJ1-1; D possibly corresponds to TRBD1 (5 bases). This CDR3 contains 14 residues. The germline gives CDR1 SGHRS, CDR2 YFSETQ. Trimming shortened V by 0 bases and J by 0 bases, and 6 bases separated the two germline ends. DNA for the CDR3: TGCGCCAGCAGCTTGGAGGGGATGAACACTGAAGCTTTCTTT. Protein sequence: CASSLEGMNTEAFF.